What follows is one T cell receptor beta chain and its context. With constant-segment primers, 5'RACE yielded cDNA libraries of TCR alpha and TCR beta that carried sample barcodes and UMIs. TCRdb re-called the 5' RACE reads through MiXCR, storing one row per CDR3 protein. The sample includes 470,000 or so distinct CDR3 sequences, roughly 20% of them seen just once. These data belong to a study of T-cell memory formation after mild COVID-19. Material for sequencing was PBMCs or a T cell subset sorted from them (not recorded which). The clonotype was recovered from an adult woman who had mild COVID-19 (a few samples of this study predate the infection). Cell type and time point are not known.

The CDR3 sequence is CASSFGADGNTIYF. In DNA, the CDR3 is TGTGCCAGCAGTTTTGGGGCGGACGGAAACACCATATATTTT. The chain is built from TRBV12-3 or TRBV12-4 and TRBJ1-3, with a weak D call TRBD1 (5 bases). Trimming left V 3 bases short and J 4 bases short, with 10 bases between. The CDR3 length is 14 residues.